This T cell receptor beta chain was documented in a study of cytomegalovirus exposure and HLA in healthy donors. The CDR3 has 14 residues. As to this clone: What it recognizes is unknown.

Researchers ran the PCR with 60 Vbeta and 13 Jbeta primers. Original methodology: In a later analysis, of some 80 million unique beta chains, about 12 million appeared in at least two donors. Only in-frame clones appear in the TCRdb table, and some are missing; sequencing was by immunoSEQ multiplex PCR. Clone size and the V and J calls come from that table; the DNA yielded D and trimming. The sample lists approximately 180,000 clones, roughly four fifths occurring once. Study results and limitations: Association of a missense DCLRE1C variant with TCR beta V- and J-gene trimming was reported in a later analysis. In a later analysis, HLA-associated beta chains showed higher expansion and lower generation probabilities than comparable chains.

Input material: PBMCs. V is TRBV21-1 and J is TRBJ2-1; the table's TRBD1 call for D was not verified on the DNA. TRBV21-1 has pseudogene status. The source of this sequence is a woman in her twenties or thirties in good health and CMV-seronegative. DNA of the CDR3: TGTGCCAGCAGCAAGGACAGGCTCCCGATTGAGCAGTTCTTC. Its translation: CASSKDRLPIEQFF.